The 23 T cell receptor beta chains below were found in one sample sequenced in a study of PD-L1 blockade in urothelial cancer. TCRdb's copy holds only in-frame clones and misses some; the assay was immunoSEQ multiplex PCR. The sample includes 50,000 to 60,000 clones, roughly 84% of them seen just once. The material sequenced was PBMCs, taken around atezolizumab (anti-PD-L1) treatment. The receptors come from a man aged 50-59 years with urothelial cancer.

This clone was seen only a few times. The chain employs TRBV7-9 and TRBJ2-7, with 10 bases identical to TRBD2. Germline loops: CDR1 SEHNR, CDR2 FQNEAQ (reference sequence). The CDR3 extends over 14 amino acids. V lost 5 bases, J lost 5 bases, and 6 bases stayed unmatched. CDR3 DNA: TGTGCCAGCAGCGTTAGCGGGAGGAAAGACGAGCAGTACTTC. Protein product: CASSVSGRKDEQYF.

This chain connects TRBV5-1 to TRBJ2-3; a possible D gene is TRBD2 (6 bases). Trimming took 5 bases from V and 5 from J, leaving 9 bases between them. The CDR3 is 12 residues long. Germline CDR1 reads SGHRS; CDR2 reads YFSETQ. The DNA for the CDR3 is TGCGCCAGCAGTGAGGGAGGAGATACGCAGTATTTT. Translating gives CASSEGGDTQYF.

This clone was counted once. This chain links TRBV18 with TRBJ1-5; 9 bases agree with TRBD1. Germline trimming cut 1 base from V and 5 bases from J; bases unmatched to any gene: 6. Germline CDR1 reads KGHSH; CDR2 reads LQKENI. The CDR3 spans 16 residues. This CDR3 is CASSPRGTGIDQPQHF. In DNA form, the CDR3 reads TGTGCCAGCTCACCACGTGGGACAGGGATCGATCAGCCCCAGCATTTT.

DNA of the CDR3: TGCGCCAGCAGTTGGGCGCGGGACAATGAGCAGTTCTTC. It specifies CASSWARDNEQFF. The V call is TRBV10-2, the J call TRBJ2-1, with D possibly matching TRBD2 (5 bases). The length of the CDR3 is 13 residues. The germline V gene encodes CDR1 WSHSY and CDR2 SAAADI. V lost 5 bases and J 5 bases, leaving 10 bases between the germline ends.

CDR3 sequence: CASSLDSSSYNEQFF. The CDR3 DNA reads TGTGCCAGCAGCTTGGACTCAAGCTCCTACAATGAGCAGTTCTTC. The V gene is TRBV7-3, the J gene TRBJ2-1, with D tentatively TRBD2 (5 bases). Per germline, CDR1 SGHTA and CDR2 FQGTGA. The CDR3 is 15 amino acids. The ends were cut back, 3 bases at V and 0 bases at J, with 9 bases in the middle. Combining the CDR3 with reference TRBV7-3 and TRBJ2-1 gives the whole variable domain GAGVSQTPSNKVTEKGKYVELRCDPISGHTALYWYRQSLGQGPEFLIYFQGTGAADDSGLPNDRFFAVRPEGSVSTLKIQRTERGDSAVYLCASSLDSSSYNEQFFGPGTRLTVL.

In DNA form, the CDR3 reads TGTGCCAGCAGCCCACAGGACTACTCCTACGAGCAGTACTTC. This gives the protein CASSPQDYSYEQYF. The V call is TRBV7-6, the J call TRBJ2-7; D is perhaps TRBD2 (6 bases). CDR3 length: 14 amino acids. V lost 5 bases and J 0 bases, leaving 11 bases between the germline ends. Germline CDR1 is SGHVS and CDR2 is FNYEAQ.

The CDR3 sequence is CASSLGPGEQYF. CDR3 sequence (DNA): TGTGCCAGCAGCTTAGGCCCGGGGGAGCAGTACTTC. V and J are TRBV7-9 and TRBJ2-7; the D gene is possibly TRBD2 (5 bases). The CDR3 is 12 residues long. Trimming shortened V by 1 base and J by 7 bases, and 8 bases separated the two germline ends. Germline lookup yields CDR1 SEHNR and CDR2 FQNEAQ (reference sequence).

The J gene is TRBJ2-1, the V gene TRBV9, with D possibly matching TRBD2 (5 bases). Trimming removed 0 bases from V and 4 bases from J, with 8 bases in between. This CDR3 has 14 amino acids. Per the germline V gene, CDR1 is SGDLS and CDR2 is YYNGEE. The CDR3 region has the DNA TGTGCCAGCAGCGTAGGGGAGCGTTACAATGAGCAGTTCTTC. Amino acid sequence: CASSVGERYNEQFF.

This chain links TRBV18 with TRBJ2-3; D unclear. In germline, CDR1 is KGHSH, CDR2 LQKENI. The CDR3 has 15 residues. Trimming removed 6 bases from V and 0 bases from J, with 13 bases in between. The CDR3 sequence is CASSPATGSTDTQYF. CDR3 nucleotide sequence: TGTGCCAGCTCGCCAGCTACCGGGAGCACAGATACGCAGTATTTT.

This clone has more than one count but fewer than ten. Other DNA sequences of this sample code for an identical CDR3. The chain recombines TRBV7-2 with TRBJ2-3, with 8 positions matching TRBD1. The V gene's germline CDR1 is SGHTA and CDR2 FQGNSA. The CDR3 runs 14 residues. V lost 6 bases to trimming and J lost 3 bases; unmatched junction nucleotides: 5. The CDR3, as DNA: TGTGCCAGCAGTCCGGGACAGGCAACAGATACGCAGTATTTT. This gives the protein CASSPGQATDTQYF.

The J gene is TRBJ2-5, the V gene TRBV5-1, with 9 bases identical to TRBD1. The CDR3 sequence is 15 residues long. V was clipped by 4 bases and J by 4 bases; unmatched bases: 8. The germline CDR1 and CDR2 sequences are SGHRS and YFSETQ. CDR3: CASSLGQGISETQYF. The CDR3 DNA follows: TGCGCCAGCAGCCTCGGACAGGGGATCTCAGAGACCCAGTACTTC.

V gene TRBV5-1 combines with J gene TRBJ2-1; D gene uncertain. CDR3 length: 15 amino acids. With 6 bases removed from V and 2 bases from J, the gap between germline ends came to 15 bases. Per the germline V gene, CDR1 is SGHRS and CDR2 is YFSETQ. CDR3 nucleotides: TGCGCCAGCACCCTCGAGCCCGAGCCCTACAATGAGCAGTTCTTC. Protein: CASTLEPEPYNEQFF.

The chain recombines TRBV15 with TRBJ2-1; 8 bases line up with TRBD2. CDR3 size: 16 residues. V shed 0 bases and J 2 bases; nucleotides not matched to a gene: 3. Germline CDR1 LNHNV, CDR2 YYDKDF (reference sequence). The CDR3 region is CATSRDASGPYNEQFF. The CDR3 DNA is TGTGCCACCAGCAGAGATGCTAGCGGGCCCTACAATGAGCAGTTCTTC. The full variable domain, completed using reference TRBV15 and TRBJ2-1, is DAMVIQNPRYQVTQFGKPVTLSCSQTLNHNVMYWYQQKSSQAPKLLFHYYDKDFNNEADTPDNFQSRRPNTSFCFLDIRSPGLGDTAMYLCATSRDASGPYNEQFFGPGTRLTVL.

The chain recombines TRBV28 with TRBJ1-2; D not certain. Germline assignment: CDR1 MDHEN and CDR2 SYDVKM. CDR3 size: 11 residues. Trimming cost V 6 bases and J 8 bases, with 10 bases left between them. The DNA for the CDR3 is TGTGCCAGCAGCCTTGCGGGCGGCTACACCTTC. Its translation is CASSLAGGYTF.

The chain combines TRBV11-3 with TRBJ2-7; 9 bases map to TRBD2. The J segment lost 6 bases and the V segment lost 5 bases, leaving 8 bases of the junction unmatched. Germline V lookup: CDR1 SGHNT, CDR2 YENEEA. The CDR3 spans 14 residues. The CDR3: CASSPGTSPSEQYF. The CDR3 DNA reads as TGTGCCAGCAGCCCCGGGACTAGCCCGTCCGAGCAGTACTTC.

The gene calls are TRBV2 and TRBJ2-7; 13 bases line up with TRBD2. Germline CDR1 is SNHLY and CDR2 is FYNNEI. Germline trimming cut 6 bases from V and 3 bases from J; bases unmatched to any gene: 5. The CDR3 totals 15 residues. The CDR3 loop reads CASRGLAGELYEQYF. The CDR3 DNA reads TGTGCCAGCAGAGGACTAGCGGGGGAACTCTACGAGCAGTACTTC.

CDR3 in amino acids: CASSADQVRVQAFF. The CDR3, as DNA: TGTGCCAGCAGCGCCGATCAAGTCAGGGTTCAAGCTTTCTTT. The genes are TRBV7-2 and TRBJ1-1; TRBD1 might be the D (5 bases). Germline CDR1 is SGHTA and CDR2 is FQGNSA. This CDR3 has 14 residues. V was trimmed by 5 bases and J by 9 bases, leaving 19 bases between them.

The chain joins TRBV9 to TRBJ1-3; no reliable D call. Per germline, CDR1 SGDLS and CDR2 YYNGEE. The CDR3 has 14 amino acids. Trimming removed 3 bases at V and 4 bases at J, with 11 bases between. CDR3 in amino acids: CASSADTSGNTIYF. The DNA for the CDR3 is TGTGCCAGCAGCGCCGACACGTCGGGAAACACCATATATTTT.

In DNA, the CDR3 is TGTGCCAGCAGTCAGTCGACAGGGGGAACCTACGAGCAGTACTTC. Translation gives CASSQSTGGTYEQYF. This chain links TRBV28 with TRBJ2-7; 9 bases match TRBD1. The germline gives CDR1 MDHEN, CDR2 SYDVKM. V was pared by 5 bases and J by 2 bases, with 7 bases of the junction left unmatched. The CDR3 extends over 15 amino acids.

The rearrangement links TRBV7-8 to TRBJ1-3; TRBD1 agrees at 9 bases. Germline V gives CDR1 SGHVS, CDR2 FQNEAQ. The CDR3 loop spans 16 amino acids. V lost 4 bases and J lost 4; bases outside the gene matches: 8. The CDR3 region is CASSSGTGLYGNTIYF. DNA of the CDR3: TGTGCCAGCAGCTCGGGGACAGGGCTGTACGGAAACACCATATATTTT.

As DNA, the CDR3 is TGTGCCACCGCCCTCGGGAGGGGCTACGAGCAGTACTTC. Protein: CATALGRGYEQYF. This chain joins TRBV19 and TRBJ2-7; 8 nucleotides match TRBD2. CDR3 size: 13 residues. Germline lookup yields CDR1 LNHDA and CDR2 SQIVND (reference sequence). V gave up 10 bases and J gave up 3 bases; unmatched junction bases: 8.

The CDR3 DNA reads TGTGCCAGCAGCTTGGTTGTTGTAGGGTCGGGGGACAATGAGCAGTTCTTC. Residues: CASSLVVVGSGDNEQFF. The chain recombines TRBV5-5 with TRBJ2-1; D possibly corresponds to TRBD2 (6 bases). Germline assignment: CDR1 SGHKS and CDR2 YYEKEE (reference sequence). Trimming took 0 bases from V and 5 from J, leaving 18 bases between them. The CDR3 covers 17 residues. Using reference TRBV5-5 and TRBJ2-1 for the parts outside the CDR3, the full variable domain is DAGVTQSPTHLIKTRGQQVTLRCSPISGHKSVSWYQQVLGQGPQFIFQYYEKEERGRGNFPDRFSARQFPNYSSELNVNALLLGDSALYLCASSLVVVGSGDNEQFFGPGTRLTVL.

This chain links TRBV28 with TRBJ2-7, with 9 bases matching TRBD1. V gave up 4 bases and J gave up 5 bases; unmatched junction bases: 12. This CDR3 has 16 residues. Germline V CDR1 and CDR2: MDHEN, SYDVKM. The CDR3: CASSSPGTGLSHEQYF. In DNA form, the CDR3 reads TGTGCCAGCAGTTCCCCAGGGACAGGGCTTTCCCACGAGCAGTACTTC.